The 2 T cell receptor beta chains below were found in one sample sequenced in a study of beta chain features in type 1 diabetes. Study-wide results and caveats: Moderate but significant shortening of TCRB CDR3s was recorded in all four CD4+ subsets from Type 1 diabetes patients.

These TCRs are of unknown antigen specificity. The entirety of the isolated RNA underwent reverse transcription, so expressed TCRB transcripts were sequenced. Method: immunoSEQ multiplex PCR; TCRdb's copy keeps in-frame clones and lacks some. The data show 250,000 to 300,000 clones, 24% seen once. Specimen: naive CD4+ T cells from blood. The receptors shown here come from a woman in her twenties or thirties with type 1 diabetes.

V usage is TRBV4-1 and J usage is TRBJ2-7; tentative D call: TRBD1 (5 bases). Germline V lookup: CDR1 MGHRA, CDR2 YSYEKL. V lost 1 base, J lost 1 base, and 14 bases lay in between. There are 16 residues in the CDR3. The CDR3 sequence: CASSQGGGPLSYEQYF. The CDR3 region has the DNA TGCGCCAGCAGCCAAGGGGGCGGACCACTGTCCTACGAGCAGTACTTC.

This clone was detected only a few times. The chain is built from TRBV5-4 and TRBJ2-1; the match to TRBD2 covers 9 bases. The J segment lost 5 bases and the V segment lost 0 bases, leaving 6 bases of the junction unmatched. The germline V gene encodes CDR1 SGHNT and CDR2 YYREEE (reference sequence). The CDR3 length is 16 residues. CDR3 protein: CASSLDLAGLDNEQFF. The CDR3 coding sequence is TGTGCCAGCAGCTTGGACCTAGCGGGACTTGACAATGAGCAGTTCTTC.